This record concerns one T cell receptor beta chain sequence. Its antigen is as yet unknown. Assay used: immunoSEQ multiplex PCR; TCRdb lists only in-frame clones, some missing. The table has about 84,000 clones, about 83% seen once. The sample originates from a study of T cell responses to AZD1222 COVID-19 vaccine. Second-dose recipients at about 4 or about 12 weeks were treated as one pooled group. General study findings and limits: There were mostly white British donors and more females than males, and clonal diversity was possibly underestimated. Close to half of spike-specific TCRs reportedly recognize unmutated variant regions.

The sequence came from an adult who received the AZD1222 COVID-19 vaccine. The sample consisted of peripheral blood, taken 28 days after the second AZD1222 dose.

This CDR3 reads CASSLGDPSQPQHF. The DNA for the CDR3 is TGCGCCAGCAGCTTGGGCGACCCTTCTCAGCCCCAGCATTTT. The chain has TRBV5-1 and TRBJ1-5; D gene ambiguous. Germline V gene sequence: CDR1 SGHRS, CDR2 YFSETQ. The CDR3 runs 14 residues. Trimming removed 0 bases from V and 6 bases from J, with 10 bases in between.